One and the same sample provided the 16 T cell receptor beta chains below, sequenced in a study of vaccination effects on CD4 cells after COVID-19. These receptors are not linked to any known antigen. Subsequent to a culture period of roughly 11 days, CD4+ T cells were isolated. Two-dose BNT162b2 or mRNA-1273 vaccination was given to participants. TCRdb keeps only in-frame clones here, not all; method: immunoSEQ multiplex PCR. The table includes fewer than 60,000 clones, 78% detected once. The specimen comprised CD4+ T cells from PBMCs cultured without peptide, sampled after COVID-19 vaccination. These receptor sequences come from a human donor who received a COVID-19 vaccine.

This chain connects TRBV6-5 to TRBJ1-4; no definite D call. The CDR3 has 11 residues. Germline assignment: CDR1 MNHEY and CDR2 SVGAGI. Trimming removed 11 bases at V and 7 bases at J, with 11 bases between. CDR3 protein: CAATGFEKLFF. The CDR3 DNA reads TGTGCCGCCACCGGGTTTGAAAAACTGTTTTTT.

The chain uses TRBV7-9 and TRBJ2-5; 9 positions agree with TRBD2. The CDR3 length is 16 residues. In germline, CDR1 is SEHNR, CDR2 FQNEAQ (reference sequence). The V and J ends lost 4 bases and 5 bases, in that order; junction bases with no gene match: 11. The CDR3 region has the DNA TGTGCCAGCAGCTCCCCTAGGGGCGGGAGGGCGGAGACCCAGTACTTC. Protein: CASSSPRGGRAETQYF.

The DNA of the CDR3 is TGTGCCAGCAGCTTAAGTGGAAGGTCGGGGATCGCCGGCCAGTACTTC. Translating gives CASSLSGRSGIAGQYF. This chain uses TRBV7-6 with TRBJ2-5, with D possibly being TRBD2 (5 bases). V lost 2 bases, J lost 10 bases, and 23 bases lay in between. The CDR3 covers 16 residues. Germline assignment: CDR1 SGHVS and CDR2 FNYEAQ.

The sample holds one count of this clone. The genes are TRBV7-6 and TRBJ2-3, with 9 bases lining up with TRBD1. The CDR3 spans 16 residues. Germline V lookup: CDR1 SGHVS, CDR2 FNYEAQ. J lost 3 bases, V lost 2 bases, and 6 bases had no gene match. Here the CDR3 DNA reads TGTGCCAGCAGCTTAACAGGGGGCAGCTGGACAGATACGCAGTATTTT. The encoded protein is CASSLTGGSWTDTQYF.

In this sample, this clone turned up a few times. The chain employs TRBV30 and TRBJ2-6; 8 nucleotides match TRBD1. With V trimmed by 4 bases and J by 0 bases, 17 bases remained unmatched. The CDR3 sequence is 20 residues long. The germline CDR1 and CDR2 sequences are GTSNPN and SVGIG (reference sequence). The CDR3 nucleotides are TGTGCCTGGAACCCAAGGGCCAGGGGGCAGGGGTACTCTGGGGCCAACGTCCTGACTTTC. Its protein is CAWNPRARGQGYSGANVLTF. Supplemented by reference TRBV30 and TRBJ2-6, the full variable domain reads SQTIHQWPATLVQPVGSPLSLECTVEGTSNPNLYWYRQAAGRGLQLLFYSVGIGQISSEVPQNLSASRPQDRQFILSSKKLLLSDSGFYLCAWNPRARGQGYSGANVLTFGAGSRLTVL.

The rearrangement links TRBV11-2 to TRBJ1-1; D might be TRBD1 (5 bases). This CDR3 is 13 amino acids long. The germline V and J ends were trimmed by 4 bases and 11 bases, with 17 bases remaining between them. In germline, CDR1 is SGHAT, CDR2 FQNNGV. The CDR3 coding sequence is TGTGCCAGCAGCTGGTCCCCCGGGGGTCGGGCTTTCTTT. It encodes CASSWSPGGRAFF.

The rearrangement links TRBV6-5 to TRBJ1-4, with a tentative D call TRBD1 (6 bases). Germline CDR1 is MNHEY and CDR2 is SVGAGI. CDR3 length: 15 amino acids. V shed 0 bases and J shed 3 bases, with 8 bases lying between them. CDR3 sequence reads: CASSYSGQPNEKLFF. The CDR3 coding sequence is TGTGCCAGCAGTTACTCAGGACAGCCTAATGAAAAACTGTTTTTT.

The chain links TRBV2 to TRBJ1-1; TRBD1 is a possible D gene (6 bases). With 2 bases removed from V and 3 bases from J, the gap between germline ends came to 10 bases. The CDR3 contains 14 residues. CDR1 is SNHLY and CDR2 is FYNNEI in the germline V gene. In DNA, the CDR3 is TGTGCCAGCAGTGAATCGGGACATTACACTGAAGCTTTCTTT. Protein sequence: CASSESGHYTEAFF.

This chain uses TRBV4-3 with TRBJ2-5; D call uncertain. The length of the CDR3 is 13 residues. V was cut by 4 bases and J by 5 bases, with 11 bases left in between. CDR1 and CDR2 (germline): LGHNA, YSLEER. CDR3 residues: CASSLRAAETQYF. The CDR3 DNA reads as TGCGCCAGCAGCCTTCGCGCGGCGGAGACCCAGTACTTC.

This clone was counted only a few times. This chain connects TRBV12-3 or TRBV12-4 to TRBJ1-6; weak D call: TRBD1 (6 bases). V lost 8 bases, J lost 7 bases, and 9 bases lay in between. The CDR3 extends over 12 amino acids. The DNA for the CDR3 is TGTGCCAGCCGGGGGGCGAATTCACCCCTCCACTTT. Amino acids: CASRGANSPLHF.

In its sample, this clone was seen a few times. This chain joins TRBV6-1 and TRBJ1-4; TRBD1 agrees at 8 bases. Trimming took 5 bases from V and 8 from J; bases not matched to a gene: 16. The germline V gene encodes CDR1 MNHNS and CDR2 SASEGT. CDR3 length: 17 residues. CDR3 DNA sequence: TGTGCCAGCAGTAAAGGGGTGCAGGGGGCGCCCCGGGAAAAACTGTTTTTT. The encoded protein is CASSKGVQGAPREKLFF.

The chain carries TRBV7-9 and TRBJ1-1, with D hard to call. CDR1 is SEHNR, CDR2 FQNEAQ, per germline (reference sequence). V lost 2 bases and J lost 0, with 4 bases in between. The CDR3 covers 13 residues. The CDR3 DNA sequence: TGTGCCAGCAGCTTAAGTTTGAACACTGAAGCTTTCTTT. Translating it yields CASSLSLNTEAFF.

The chain carries TRBV5-1 and TRBJ2-2; D gene ambiguous. The V and J ends lost 0 bases and 4 bases respectively, with 4 bases between them. The CDR3 is 13 residues long. CDR1 and CDR2 from the germline V gene are SGHRS and YFSETQ. In nucleotides, the CDR3 is TGCGCCAGCAGCTTGGAGCTCACCGGGGAGCTGTTTTTT. Translation gives CASSLELTGELFF.

The gene calls are TRBV4-1 and TRBJ1-6; D not resolved. Germline lookup yields CDR1 MGHRA and CDR2 YSYEKL. The V end lost 2 bases, the J end lost 7 bases, and 9 bases lay between the germline ends. CDR3 size: 14 residues. CDR3: CASSQWRENSPLHF. For the CDR3, the DNA is TGCGCCAGCAGCCAATGGCGGGAAAATTCACCCCTCCACTTT.

This clone came up once. The V call is TRBV11-2, the J call TRBJ2-1, with TRBD2 matching over 9 bases. The CDR3 is 18 amino acids. With V trimmed by 5 bases and J by 0 bases, 11 bases remained unmatched. Germline-derived CDR1 and CDR2 are SGHAT and FQNNGV. The CDR3 protein is CASSKRGVAGVSYNEQFF. The CDR3 DNA is TGTGCCAGCAGCAAAAGGGGAGTAGCGGGGGTCTCCTACAATGAGCAGTTCTTC. Variable domain in full (rest from reference TRBV11-2 and TRBJ2-1): EAGVAQSPRYKIIEKRQSVAFWCNPISGHATLYWYQQILGQGPKLLIQFQNNGVVDDSQLPKDRFSAERLKGVDSTLKIQPAKLEDSAVYLCASSKRGVAGVSYNEQFFGPGTRLTVL.

Here the CDR3 DNA reads TGCGCCAGCAGCCGCGACGTTTCAGAGACCCAGTACTTC. It encodes CASSRDVSETQYF. The V call is TRBV5-1, the J call TRBJ2-5; D remains unclear. The V gene lost 4 bases and the J gene lost 4 bases, with 11 bases spanning the gap. CDR3 size: 13 residues. The germline CDR1 and CDR2 sequences are SGHRS and YFSETQ.